The clone carrying this T cell receptor beta chain was seen once. They ran version v3.0 of the immunoSEQ assay at survey level. Libraries were prepared by immunoSEQ multiplex PCR; TCRdb keeps only in-frame clonotypes and omits some of them. The table lists around 21,000 clones, around 84% of them singletons, with around 3.1% in the top ten. This sample is drawn from a study of long-term antiretroviral therapy in people with HIV. Trimming removed 3 bases from V and 2 bases from J, with 13 bases in between. Germline CDR1 reads SNHLY; CDR2 reads FYNNEI. The CDR3 consists of 15 residues. The sequence derives from a woman aged 45-59 years with HIV. The source material was unsorted PBMCs, sampled 1.9 years after starting antiretroviral therapy. The rearrangement joins TRBV2 to TRBJ1-2, with D unclear. The CDR3 region is CASSDRTGLNYGYTF. Here the CDR3 DNA reads TGTGCCAGCAGTGATCGGACGGGCTTAAACTATGGCTACACCTTC.